The entry below describes one TCR beta chain. This receptor's antigen is unknown. Per-base qualities were not stored, and no clone one base away is much larger. Taken from cysteine to phenylalanine, the CDR3 has 15 residues. Only the CDR3 DNA is retained, 45 bases long and in frame from the first base. Trimming removed 0 bases from V and 7 bases from J; the gene matches leave 6 bases unexplained. The CDR1 and CDR2 encoded by the germline V gene are SGHRS and YFSETQ. This sample is drawn from a study of beta chain features in type 1 diabetes (dated by TCRdb to 2017 to 2018). In the study overall: Mean age, gender distribution, total cell number and subset yield were not different between patients and healthy donors. Naive and central memory subsets were obtained from all 28 donors, but regulatory and stem cell-like memory subsets were isolated from only 8 patients and 8 healthy donors. A total of 90 million to 140 million sorted cells were examined across all samples, and RNA yield correlated strongly with the number of cells per subset. In the study, TCRB repertoires of sorted circulating CD4+ T cell subsets from recently diagnosed type 1 diabetes patients were compared with those of matched healthy donors. Here is what the overall study found, with its caveats: PCR may preferentially amplify shorter templates, but because patient and control samples were amplified and corrected together, any resulting skew would affect both groups equally. Sequencing cDNA rather than genomic DNA could over-represent highly expressing activated cells, although activation and CD3 levels did not differ between groups. Only small numbers of individuals were included in the HLA sub-analyses, which left unresolved whether HLA type had any influence on TCRB rearrangement. Naive, central memory and regulatory TCRB repertoires appeared to be more alike among patients than among healthy donors. At VDJ recombination sites, type 1 diabetes patients had fewer insertions and more deleted nucleotides, which implies abnormalities in thymic rearrangement. In all four CD4+ subsets, TCRB CDR3 length was moderately but significantly shorter in type 1 diabetes patients.

The entire isolated RNA was reverse transcribed using the High Capacity cDNA Reverse Transcription Kit, and thus expressed TCRB transcripts were sequenced. Deep immunoSEQ sequencing was performed on naive, central memory and regulatory T cell samples, with an average of roughly 3.3 million total reads per sample. After sorted cells were lysed in RLT buffer, RNA was extracted with DNase-treated RNeasy Micro or Mini kits, with the choice depending on cell number. Each cell subset was processed on its own to prevent cross-contamination, while patient and healthy donor samples were processed together. The immunoSEQ multiplex PCR was used to amplify TCRB sequences from cDNA, yielding 87-bp fragments that span the CDR3 region. Amplicons were sequenced on the Illumina HiSeq platform. The authors processed their data as follows. PCR bias was corrected computationally using synthetic template baselines, and reads within Hamming distance 2 were collapsed, with unmergeable singletons discarded. Reads were aligned to IMGT to assign V, D and J genes, CDR3 length, and insertions or deletions at six rearrangement sites. Clonotype counts were normalized to sorted cell number within each subset before computing true diversity and Gini coefficients with the tcR R package. The overlap coefficient, calculated on TCRB nucleotide sequences, was used to quantify repertoire sharing. Out-of-frame TCRB sequences from naive cells were analyzed as a proxy for the pre-selection repertoire. TCRdb retrieved this table from immuneACCESS and kept in-frame rearrangements only. Not all clones are present; in checked studies, unresolved V genes account for under half, and no reason is known for the remainder. The DNA gave D and trimming, while V, J and clone size come from that table. Here the sample has 120,000 to 150,000 clones; about 10% occur a single time. 1.3% of the sample is in the top ten clones.

Each donor gave one peripheral blood draw, roughly 120 mL on average, collected into heparinised tubes. Using a panel that included CD45RO, CCR7, CD25, CD127, CD95 and CD27, naive, central memory, regulatory and stem cell-like memory CD4+ T cells were sorted on a BD FACSAria II. Purity was above 95% for every sorted population. Right away, PBMCs were isolated by Lymphoprep density gradient centrifugation and were stained directly, with no culture step. So that batch effects would be minimized, each experiment stained and sorted samples in pairs, pairing one healthy donor with one patient. Recombination linked TRBV5-1 to TRBJ2-7; 11 middle bases align to TRBD2. Source material: naive CD4+ T cells from blood. Per the publication, the cell subset or site label means: true naive CD4+ T cells. The sequence derives from a man between 18 and 35 years old in good health. The nucleotide sequence is TGCGCCAGCAGCTTGGGACTAGCGGGGAAAGAAGAGCAGTACTTC. This encodes CASSLGLAGKEEQYF.